This T cell receptor beta chain originates from a study of blood T cell repertoires in COVID-19. Repertoires were generated with immunoSEQ multiplex PCR, while TCRdb's copy carries only in-frame clones and drops some. This table has a few hundred thousand clones, 80% to 90% appearing once. The TCR sequence derives from a woman aged 40 to 50 who had recovered from COVID-19. The sample comprised peripheral blood.

CDR3 in amino acids: CASSEAGSEKNTGELFF. The CDR3 DNA reads as TGCGCCAGCAGTGAGGCGGGCAGCGAAAAGAACACCGGGGAGCTGTTTTTT. The chain carries TRBV10-1 and TRBJ2-2; a possible D gene is TRBD2 (5 bases). CDR3 length equals 17 residues. In germline, CDR1 is WNHNN, CDR2 SYGVQD (reference sequence). The ends were cut back, 2 bases at V and 1 base at J, with 14 bases in the middle.